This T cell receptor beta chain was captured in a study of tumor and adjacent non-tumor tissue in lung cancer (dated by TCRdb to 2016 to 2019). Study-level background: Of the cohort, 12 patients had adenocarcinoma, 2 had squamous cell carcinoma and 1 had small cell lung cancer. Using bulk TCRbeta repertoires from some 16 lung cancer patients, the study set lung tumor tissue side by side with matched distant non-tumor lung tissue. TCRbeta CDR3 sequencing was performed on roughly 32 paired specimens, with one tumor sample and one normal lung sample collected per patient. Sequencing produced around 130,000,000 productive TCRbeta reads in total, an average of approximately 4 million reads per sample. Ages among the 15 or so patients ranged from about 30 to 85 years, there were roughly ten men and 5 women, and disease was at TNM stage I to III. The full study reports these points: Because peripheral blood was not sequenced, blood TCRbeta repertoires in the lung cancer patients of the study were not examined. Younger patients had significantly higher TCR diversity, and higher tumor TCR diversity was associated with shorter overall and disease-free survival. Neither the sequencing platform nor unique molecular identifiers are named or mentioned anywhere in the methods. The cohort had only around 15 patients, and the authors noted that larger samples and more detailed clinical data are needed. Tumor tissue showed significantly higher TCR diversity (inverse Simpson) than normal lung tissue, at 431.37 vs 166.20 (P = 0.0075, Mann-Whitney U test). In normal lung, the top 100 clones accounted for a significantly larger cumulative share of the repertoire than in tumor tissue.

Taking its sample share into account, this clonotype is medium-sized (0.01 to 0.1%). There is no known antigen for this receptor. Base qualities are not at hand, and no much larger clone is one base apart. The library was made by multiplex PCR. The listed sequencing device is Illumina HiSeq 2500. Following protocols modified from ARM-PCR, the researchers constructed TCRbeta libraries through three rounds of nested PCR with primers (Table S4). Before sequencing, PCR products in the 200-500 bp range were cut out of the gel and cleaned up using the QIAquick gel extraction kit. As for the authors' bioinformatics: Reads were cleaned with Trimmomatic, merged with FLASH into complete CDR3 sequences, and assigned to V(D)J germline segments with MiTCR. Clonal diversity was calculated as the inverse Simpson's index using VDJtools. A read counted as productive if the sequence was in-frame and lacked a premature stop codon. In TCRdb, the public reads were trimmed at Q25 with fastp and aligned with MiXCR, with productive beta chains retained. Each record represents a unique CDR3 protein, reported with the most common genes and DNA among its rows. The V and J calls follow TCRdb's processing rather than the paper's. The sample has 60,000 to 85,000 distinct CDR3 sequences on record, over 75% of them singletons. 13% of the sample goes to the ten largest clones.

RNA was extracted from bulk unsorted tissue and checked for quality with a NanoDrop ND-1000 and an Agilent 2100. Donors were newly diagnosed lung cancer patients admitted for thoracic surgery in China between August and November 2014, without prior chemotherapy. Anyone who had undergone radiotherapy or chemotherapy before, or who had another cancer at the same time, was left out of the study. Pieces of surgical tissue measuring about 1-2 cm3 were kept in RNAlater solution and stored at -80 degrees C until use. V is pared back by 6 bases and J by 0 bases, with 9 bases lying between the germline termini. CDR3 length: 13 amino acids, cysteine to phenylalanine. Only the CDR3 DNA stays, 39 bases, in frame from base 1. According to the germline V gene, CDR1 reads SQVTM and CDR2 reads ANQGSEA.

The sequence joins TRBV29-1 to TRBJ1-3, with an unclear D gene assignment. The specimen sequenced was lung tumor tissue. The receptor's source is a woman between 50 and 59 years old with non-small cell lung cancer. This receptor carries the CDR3 CSVWADSGNTIYF. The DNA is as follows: TGCAGCGTCTGGGCGGACTCTGGAAACACCATATATTTT.